This TCR beta chain was sequenced in a study of blood T cell repertoires in COVID-19. Overall study context: Nucleic acid was either cDNA or gDNA, and it came from T cells, B-cell-depleted T cells, or PBMCs.

The ends were cut back, 5 bases at V and 9 bases at J, with 11 bases in the middle. Per germline, CDR1 SGHTA and CDR2 FQGNSA. CDR3 length equals 12 residues. The method was immunoSEQ multiplex PCR; TCRdb's version includes in-frame clones alone and lacks a portion of them. The sample lists fewer than 350,000 clones, 80% to 95% occurring once. The V call is TRBV7-2, the J call TRBJ2-1; D is possibly TRBD2 (5 bases). The sequence came from a woman in her 30s with COVID-19, enrolled during active disease. Material: peripheral blood. The CDR3 DNA sequence: TGTGCCAGCAGCCCTAGCACTCTTGAGCAGTTCTTC. Protein product: CASSPSTLEQFF.